The 12 T cell receptor beta chains in this list originate from one sample, sequenced in a study of shared clonotypes between healthy human individuals. TCRdb keeps only in-frame clones here, not all; method: immunoSEQ multiplex PCR. Found here are roughly 2,500,000 clones, 90% to 95% of them singletons; the top ten hold 0.35% to 0.45%. Sequencing input: naive CD4+ T cells from PBMCs. The subset denotes: CD45RA+ positively selected. All receptors derive from a man aged 18 to 29 in good health. Some clones in this sample may be carry-over from other donors' samples.

The V call is TRBV27, the J call TRBJ2-3; 7 nucleotides match TRBD1. The CDR3 consists of 13 residues. CDR1 MNHEY and CDR2 SMNVEV come from the germline V gene (reference sequence). Germline trimming cut 2 bases from V and 4 bases from J; bases unmatched to any gene: 0. The CDR3 sequence is CASSLDRADTQYF. The CDR3 DNA reads TGTGCCAGCAGTTTAGACAGGGCAGATACGCAGTATTTT.

The V and J genes are TRBV5-6 and TRBJ2-1; 7 positions match TRBD1. The length of the CDR3 is 14 residues. The V gene end was trimmed by 4 bases and the J gene end by 4 bases; junction bases not matched to a gene: 5. Germline CDR1 is SGHDT and CDR2 is YYEEEE. The CDR3: CASSRGQPYNEQFF. As DNA, the CDR3 is TGTGCCAGCAGCCGGGGACAGCCTTACAATGAGCAGTTCTTC.

Regarding this clone: The same CDR3 arises from other DNA sequences in this sample as well. The rearrangement links TRBV29-1 to TRBJ2-5; a possible D gene is TRBD1 (6 bases). This CDR3 has 12 amino acids. Germline V lookup: CDR1 SQVTM, CDR2 ANQGSEA. The V end was cut by 3 bases, the J end by 2 bases, with 7 bases between. CDR3 sequence (DNA): TGCAGCGTTGACAGGGGACAAGAGACCCAGTACTTC. Its translation is CSVDRGQETQYF.

V and J are TRBV4-1 and TRBJ2-5, with 10 bases matching TRBD2. V gave up 2 bases and J gave up 3 bases; unmatched junction bases: 3. This CDR3 is built from 15 residues. CDR1 is MGHRA and CDR2 is YSYEKL in the germline V gene. The CDR3 DNA follows: TGCGCCAGCAGCCAATTACTAGCGGGGAAAGAGACCCAGTACTTC. This translates into CASSQLLAGKETQYF.

The chain links TRBV21-1 to TRBJ2-1; the DNA was not compared with TRBD1, the D call given in the table. TRBV21-1 is described as a pseudogene. The CDR3 sequence is 16 residues long. The CDR3 spells CASSKGDRSSYNEQFF. The CDR3 coding sequence is TGTGCCAGCAGCAAAGGGGACAGGTCCTCCTACAATGAGCAGTTCTTC.

The rearrangement links TRBV29-1 to TRBJ1-6; D gene unclear. V was clipped by 6 bases and J by 0 bases, with 6 bases between them. CDR1 SQVTM and CDR2 ANQGSEA come from the germline V gene. The CDR3 has 13 residues. CDR3 residues: CSVGYSYNSPLHF. CDR3 nucleotides: TGCAGCGTGGGATACTCCTATAATTCACCCCTCCACTTT. The variable domain in full, with the rest retrieved from reference TRBV29-1 and TRBJ1-6, is SAVISQKPSRDICQRGTSLTIQCQVDSQVTMMFWYRQQPGQSLTLIATANQGSEATYESGFVIDKFPISRPNLTFSTLTVSNMSPEDSSIYLCSVGYSYNSPLHFGNGTRLTVT.

The chain carries TRBV28 and TRBJ2-3, with D maybe TRBD1 (6 bases). Germline values: CDR1 MDHEN, CDR2 SYDVKM. The CDR3 is 14 residues long. V lost 3 bases to trimming and J lost 9 bases, with 16 bases between them. The CDR3 region is CASSFSRAQGTQYF. Here the CDR3 DNA reads TGTGCCAGCAGTTTTAGTAGGGCACAGGGAACGCAGTATTTT. Supplemented by reference TRBV28 and TRBJ2-3, the full variable domain reads DVKVTQSSRYLVKRTGEKVFLECVQDMDHENMFWYRQDPGLGLRLIYFSYDVKMKEKGDIPEGYSVSREKKERFSLILESASTNQTSMYLCASSFSRAQGTQYFGPGTRLTVL.

Of note for this clone: Other DNA sequences from this sample encode an identical CDR3 as well. V is TRBV7-2 and J is TRBJ2-3; 12 nucleotides align to TRBD2. Germline CDR1 reads SGHTA; CDR2 reads FQGNSA. V lost 2 bases to trimming and J lost 2 bases; unmatched junction nucleotides: 2. The CDR3 is 16 residues long. The CDR3 DNA reads TGTGCCAGCAGCTTACTAGCGGGAGGGTACACAGATACGCAGTATTTT. It codes for CASSLLAGGYTDTQYF.

The chain links TRBV18 to TRBJ2-1; 16 bases agree with TRBD2. CDR1 and CDR2 from the germline V gene are KGHSH and LQKENI. V shed 3 bases, J shed 5 bases, and the junction held 13 bases outside the gene matches. This CDR3 region has 20 residues. This CDR3 is CASSPLRGLAGGRTHNEQFF. The CDR3 DNA sequence: TGTGCCAGCTCACCTTTGAGGGGACTAGCGGGAGGGAGGACACACAATGAGCAGTTCTTC.

The sample holds a few counts of this clone. The rearrangement uses TRBV5-1 and TRBJ1-5; possibly TRBD1 for D (5 bases). This CDR3 region has 16 residues. Germline V gene sequence: CDR1 SGHRS, CDR2 YFSETQ. V gave up 0 bases and J gave up 6 bases, with 16 bases separating them. The CDR3 nucleotides read TGCGCCAGCAGCTTGGAGGGCCACAGGACCGGTCAGCCCCAGCATTTT. It yields the protein CASSLEGHRTGQPQHF.

Notes on this clone: In the same sample, other DNA sequences code for this CDR3. The chain has TRBV5-1 and TRBJ2-7; 8 bases match TRBD2. This CDR3 has 14 residues. CDR1 is SGHRS, CDR2 YFSETQ, per germline. V lost 5 bases, J lost 2 bases, and 6 bases stayed unmatched. The chain's CDR3 is CASSFSGTTYEQYF. The CDR3 nucleotides are TGCGCCAGCAGTTTTAGCGGGACAACCTACGAGCAGTACTTC.

The chain employs TRBV11-3 and TRBJ2-1, with 16 bases lining up with TRBD2. The junction had 4 bases not matched to a gene; V was cut back by 5 bases and J by 0 bases. Germline CDR1 reads SGHNT; CDR2 reads YENEEA. CDR3 length: 18 residues. This chain's CDR3 is CASSPGLAGGSSYNEQFF. As DNA, the CDR3 is TGTGCCAGCAGCCCGGGACTAGCGGGAGGGAGCTCCTACAATGAGCAGTTCTTC. Filled out from reference TRBV11-3 and TRBJ2-1, the complete variable domain reads EAGVVQSPRYKIIEKKQPVAFWCNPISGHNTLYWYLQNLGQGPELLIRYENEEAVDDSQLPKDRFSAERLKGVDSTLKIQPAELGDSAVYLCASSPGLAGGSSYNEQFFGPGTRLTVL.